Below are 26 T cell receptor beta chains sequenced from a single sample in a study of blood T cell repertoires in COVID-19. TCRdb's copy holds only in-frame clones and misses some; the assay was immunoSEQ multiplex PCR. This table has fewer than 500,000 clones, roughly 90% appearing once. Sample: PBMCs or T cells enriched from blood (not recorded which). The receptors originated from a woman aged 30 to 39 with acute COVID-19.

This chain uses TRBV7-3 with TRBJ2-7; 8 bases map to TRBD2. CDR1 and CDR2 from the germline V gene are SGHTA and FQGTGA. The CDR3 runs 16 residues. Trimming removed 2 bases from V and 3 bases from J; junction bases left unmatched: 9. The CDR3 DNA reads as TGTGCCAGCAGCTTACTACTTAGCGGGGTAATCTACGAGCAGTACTTC. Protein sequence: CASSLLLSGVIYEQYF.

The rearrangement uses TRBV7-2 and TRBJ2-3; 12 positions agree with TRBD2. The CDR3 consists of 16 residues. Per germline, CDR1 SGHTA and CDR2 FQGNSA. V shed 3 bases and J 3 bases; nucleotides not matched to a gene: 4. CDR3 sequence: CASSFASGGGTDTQYF. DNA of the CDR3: TGTGCCAGCAGCTTCGCTAGCGGGGGGGGTACAGATACGCAGTATTTT.

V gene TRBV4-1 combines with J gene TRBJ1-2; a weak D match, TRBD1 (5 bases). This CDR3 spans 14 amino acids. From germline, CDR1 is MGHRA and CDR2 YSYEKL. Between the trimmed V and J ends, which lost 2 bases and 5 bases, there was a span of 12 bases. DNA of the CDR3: TGCGCCAGCAGCCAAAGAGCGTCAGGGTATGGCTACACCTTC. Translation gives CASSQRASGYGYTF.

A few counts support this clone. CDR3 loop: CASSEGYGVTDYGYTF. CDR3 nucleotide sequence: TGTGCCAGCAGTGAGGGTTACGGGGTCACGGACTATGGCTACACCTTC. The rearrangement joins TRBV6-1 to TRBJ1-2; no firm D call. The CDR3 runs 16 residues. Germline assignment: CDR1 MNHNS and CDR2 SASEGT. V was cut by 3 bases and J by 3 bases, with 17 bases left in between.

CDR3 in amino acids: CASSLRTGVNTEAFF. The DNA of the CDR3 is TGTGCCAGCAGCTTGCGGACAGGGGTGAACACTGAAGCTTTCTTT. The chain employs TRBV7-9 and TRBJ1-1, with 9 bases lining up with TRBD1. The V gene end was trimmed by 3 bases and the J gene end by 0 bases; junction bases not matched to a gene: 2. Germline assignment: CDR1 SEHNR and CDR2 FQNEAQ (reference sequence). The CDR3 runs 15 residues.

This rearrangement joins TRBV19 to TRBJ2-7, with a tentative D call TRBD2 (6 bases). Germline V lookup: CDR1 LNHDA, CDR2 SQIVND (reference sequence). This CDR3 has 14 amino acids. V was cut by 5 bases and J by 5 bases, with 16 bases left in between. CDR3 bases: TGTGCCAGTAGTCCTAGGGCAACTAGCCACGAGCAGTACTTC. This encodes CASSPRATSHEQYF.

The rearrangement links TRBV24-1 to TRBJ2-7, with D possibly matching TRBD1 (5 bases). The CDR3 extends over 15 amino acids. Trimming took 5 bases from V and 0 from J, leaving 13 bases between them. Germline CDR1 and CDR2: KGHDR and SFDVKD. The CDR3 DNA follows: TGTGCCACCAGTGGTCCCGGACACGGCTCCTACGAGCAGTACTTC. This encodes CATSGPGHGSYEQYF.

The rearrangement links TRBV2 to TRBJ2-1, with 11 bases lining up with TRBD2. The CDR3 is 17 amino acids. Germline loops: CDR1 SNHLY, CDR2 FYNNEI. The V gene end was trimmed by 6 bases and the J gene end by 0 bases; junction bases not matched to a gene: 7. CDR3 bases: TGTGCCAGCAGCGTGAGACTAGCGGGGAGCTCCTACAATGAGCAGTTCTTC. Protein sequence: CASSVRLAGSSYNEQFF. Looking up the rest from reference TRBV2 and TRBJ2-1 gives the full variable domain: EPEVTQTPSHQVTQMGQEVILRCVPISNHLYFYWYRQILGQKVEFLVSFYNNEISEKSEIFDDQFSVERPDGSNFTLKIRSTKLEDSAMYFCASSVRLAGSSYNEQFFGPGTRLTVL.

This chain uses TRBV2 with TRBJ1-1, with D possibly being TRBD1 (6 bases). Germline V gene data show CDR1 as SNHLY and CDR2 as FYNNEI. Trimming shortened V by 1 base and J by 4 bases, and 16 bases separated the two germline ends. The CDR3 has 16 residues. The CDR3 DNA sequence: TGTGCCAGCAGTGAAGGGGGAAGAGGGGGTGGCACTGAAGCTTTCTTT. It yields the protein CASSEGGRGGGTEAFF.

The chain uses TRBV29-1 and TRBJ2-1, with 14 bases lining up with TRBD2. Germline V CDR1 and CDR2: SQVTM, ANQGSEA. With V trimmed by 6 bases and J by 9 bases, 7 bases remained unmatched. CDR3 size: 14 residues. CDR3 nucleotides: TGCAGCGTCCCGGGACTAGCGGGGGTGCTTGAGCAGTTCTTC. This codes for CSVPGLAGVLEQFF.

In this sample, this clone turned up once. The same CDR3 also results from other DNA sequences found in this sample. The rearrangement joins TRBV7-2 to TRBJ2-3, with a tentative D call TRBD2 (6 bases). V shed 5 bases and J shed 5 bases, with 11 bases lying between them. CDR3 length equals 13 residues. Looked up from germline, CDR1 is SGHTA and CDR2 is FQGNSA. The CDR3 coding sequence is TGTGCCAGCAGCCCGGGGGTGCGAGATACGCAGTATTTT. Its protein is CASSPGVRDTQYF.

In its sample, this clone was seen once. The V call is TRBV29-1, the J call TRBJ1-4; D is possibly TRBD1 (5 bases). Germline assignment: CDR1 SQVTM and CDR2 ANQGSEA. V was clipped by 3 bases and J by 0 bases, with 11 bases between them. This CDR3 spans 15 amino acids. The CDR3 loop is CSVEVGPSTNEKLFF. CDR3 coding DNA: TGCAGCGTTGAGGTGGGGCCCTCAACTAATGAAAAACTGTTTTTT.

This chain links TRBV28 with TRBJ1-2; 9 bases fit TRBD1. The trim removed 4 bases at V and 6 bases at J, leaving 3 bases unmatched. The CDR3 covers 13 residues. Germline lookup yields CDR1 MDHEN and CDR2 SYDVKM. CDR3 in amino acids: CASSWTGADGYTF. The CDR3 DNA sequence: TGTGCCAGCAGTTGGACAGGGGCTGATGGCTACACCTTC.

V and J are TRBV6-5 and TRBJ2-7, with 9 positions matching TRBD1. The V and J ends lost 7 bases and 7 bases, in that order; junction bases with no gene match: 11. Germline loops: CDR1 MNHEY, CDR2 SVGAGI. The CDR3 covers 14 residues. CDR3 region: CASKEGTGRGEQYF. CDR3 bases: TGTGCCAGCAAGGAGGGGACAGGGCGGGGTGAGCAGTACTTC.

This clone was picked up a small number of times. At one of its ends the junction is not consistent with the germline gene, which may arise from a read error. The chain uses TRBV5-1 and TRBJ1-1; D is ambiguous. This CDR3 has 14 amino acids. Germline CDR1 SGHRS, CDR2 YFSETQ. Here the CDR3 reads CASSLERGNAEAFF. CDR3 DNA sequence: TGCGCCAGCAGCTTGGAAAGAGGGAACGCTGAAGCTTTCTTT.

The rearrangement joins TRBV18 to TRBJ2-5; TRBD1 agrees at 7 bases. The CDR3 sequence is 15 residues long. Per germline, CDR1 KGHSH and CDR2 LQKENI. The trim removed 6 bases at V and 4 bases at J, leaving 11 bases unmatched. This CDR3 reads CASSLGTDLPETQYF. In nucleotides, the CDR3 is TGTGCCAGCTCCCTCGGGACAGACCTCCCAGAGACCCAGTACTTC.

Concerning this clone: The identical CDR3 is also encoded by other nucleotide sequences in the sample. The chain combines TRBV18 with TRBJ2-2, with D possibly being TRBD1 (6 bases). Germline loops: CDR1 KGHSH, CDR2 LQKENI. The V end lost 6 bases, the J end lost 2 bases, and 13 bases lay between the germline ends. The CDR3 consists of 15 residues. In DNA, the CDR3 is TGTGCCAGCTCTCCCGGACAGACCAACACCGGGGAGCTGTTTTTT. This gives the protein CASSPGQTNTGELFF.

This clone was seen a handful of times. The CDR3 loop reads CASSSSQGLGNQPQHF. The CDR3 DNA reads as TGTGCCAGCAGCTCCTCGCAGGGGTTAGGCAATCAGCCCCAGCATTTT. The chain is built from TRBV11-2 and TRBJ1-5, with D maybe TRBD1 (6 bases). The CDR3 totals 16 residues. Germline assignment: CDR1 SGHAT and CDR2 FQNNGV. V was cut by 4 bases and J by 2 bases, with 15 bases left in between.

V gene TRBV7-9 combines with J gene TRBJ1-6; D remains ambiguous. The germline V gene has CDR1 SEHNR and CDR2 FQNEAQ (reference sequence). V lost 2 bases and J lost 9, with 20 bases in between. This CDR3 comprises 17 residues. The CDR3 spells CASSLRGLRGRGSPLHF. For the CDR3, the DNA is TGTGCCAGCAGCTTACGGGGTTTAAGAGGCCGGGGTTCACCCCTCCACTTT.

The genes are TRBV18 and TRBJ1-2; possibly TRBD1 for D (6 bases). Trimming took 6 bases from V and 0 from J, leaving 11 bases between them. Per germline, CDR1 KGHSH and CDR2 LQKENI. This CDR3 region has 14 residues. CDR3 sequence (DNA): TGTGCCAGCTCCCCGGGGGGGCCTAACTATGGCTACACCTTC. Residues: CASSPGGPNYGYTF.

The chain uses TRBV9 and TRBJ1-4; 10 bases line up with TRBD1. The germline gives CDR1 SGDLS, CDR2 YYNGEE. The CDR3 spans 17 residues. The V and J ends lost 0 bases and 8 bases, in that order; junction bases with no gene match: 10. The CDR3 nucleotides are TGTGCCAGCAGCGTAGACCCGGGACAGGGGTTGGAAGAAAAACTGTTTTTT. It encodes CASSVDPGQGLEEKLFF.

The CDR3 sequence is CASSTPRLAGFYEQYF. DNA of the CDR3: TGTGCCAGTAGTACCCCAAGACTAGCGGGGTTCTACGAGCAGTACTTC. The chain couples TRBV19 to TRBJ2-7, with 11 bases identical to TRBD2. Germline V CDR1 and CDR2: LNHDA, SQIVND (reference sequence). J lost 3 bases, V lost 4 bases, and 8 bases had no gene match. The CDR3 loop spans 16 amino acids.

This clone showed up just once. The CDR3 loop reads CASSLGYGTFNGYTF. In DNA, the CDR3 is TGTGCCAGCAGCCTGGGCTACGGGACATTTAATGGCTACACCTTC. The V and J genes are TRBV28 and TRBJ1-2; D might be TRBD1 (6 bases). The V and J ends lost 6 bases and 6 bases respectively, with 20 bases between them. This CDR3 has 15 residues. In germline, CDR1 is MDHEN, CDR2 SYDVKM.

The CDR3 DNA follows: TGTGCCAGCACCACCGGGGCAGGGGGCGGCTATGGCTACACCTTC. Protein: CASTTGAGGGYGYTF. The rearrangement links TRBV9 to TRBJ1-2; 8 nucleotides align to TRBD1. CDR1 is SGDLS, CDR2 YYNGEE, per germline. The ends lost 6 bases at V and 4 bases at J; junction bases unmatched: 11. This CDR3 is built from 15 residues.

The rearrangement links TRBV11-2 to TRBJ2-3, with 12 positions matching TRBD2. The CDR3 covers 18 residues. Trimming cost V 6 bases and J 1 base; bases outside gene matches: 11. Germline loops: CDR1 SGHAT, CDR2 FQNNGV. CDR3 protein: CASSRLTSGGSRTDTQYF. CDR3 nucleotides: TGTGCCAGCAGTCGATTGACTAGCGGGGGATCTCGCACAGATACGCAGTATTTT. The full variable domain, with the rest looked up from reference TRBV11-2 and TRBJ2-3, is EAGVAQSPRYKIIEKRQSVAFWCNPISGHATLYWYQQILGQGPKLLIQFQNNGVVDDSQLPKDRFSAERLKGVDSTLKIQPAKLEDSAVYLCASSRLTSGGSRTDTQYFGPGTRLTVL.

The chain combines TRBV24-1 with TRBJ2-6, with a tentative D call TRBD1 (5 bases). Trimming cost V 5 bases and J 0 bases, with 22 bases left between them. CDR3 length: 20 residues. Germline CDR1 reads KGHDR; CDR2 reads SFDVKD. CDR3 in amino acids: CATSVQSQEPYLSGANVLTF. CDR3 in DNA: TGTGCCACCAGTGTCCAGTCACAGGAGCCCTATCTCTCTGGGGCCAACGTCCTGACTTTC.